The 27 T cell receptor beta chains given below trace back to one sample, sequenced in a study of blood T cell repertoires in COVID-19. TCRdb's table, derived via immunoSEQ multiplex PCR, lists solely in-frame clones and lacks some. There are about 150,000 clones in the sample; approximately 80% occur only once, and 9% to 14% lies in the top ten. Sequencing was carried out using peripheral blood. Source of these receptors: a woman aged 55-69 years with COVID-19, enrolled during active disease.

The J gene is TRBJ1-2, the V gene TRBV19; 10 nucleotides match TRBD1. Trimming at V came to 5 bases and at J to 1 base, leaving 7 bases not matched to a gene. From germline, CDR1 is LNHDA and CDR2 SQIVND (reference sequence). CDR3 size: 16 residues. The CDR3 DNA is TGTGCCAGTAGTCTCAGAGGACAGGGGGGTAACTATGGCTACACCTTC. Translating it yields CASSLRGQGGNYGYTF.

The chain is built from TRBV4-2 and TRBJ1-1; TRBD1 might be the D (5 bases). The CDR3 has 14 amino acids. Trimming removed 0 bases from V and 6 bases from J, with 11 bases in between. Looked up from germline, CDR1 is LGHNA and CDR2 is YNFKEQ. CDR3 DNA: TGTGCCAGCAGCCAAGAGAAGGGGTCAGCTGAAGCTTTCTTT. It encodes CASSQEKGSAEAFF.

This clone has a handful of counts. The chain joins TRBV7-9 to TRBJ1-3; 8 positions match TRBD1. Germline lookup yields CDR1 SEHNR and CDR2 FQNEAQ (reference sequence). The CDR3 is 15 residues long. Trimming at V came to 6 bases and at J to 0 bases, leaving 4 bases not matched to a gene. The CDR3 loop reads CASSGQGLSGNTIYF. CDR3 nucleotides: TGTGCCAGCAGTGGACAGGGCCTCTCTGGAAACACCATATATTTT.

This chain's CDR3 is CASTYALWETQYF. DNA of the CDR3: TGTGCCAGCACCTACGCCCTTTGGGAGACCCAGTACTTC. The chain couples TRBV12-3 or TRBV12-4 to TRBJ2-5; D gene ambiguous. The CDR3 length is 13 residues. The V end lost 7 bases, the J end lost 5 bases, and 14 bases lay between the germline ends.

The chain links TRBV19 to TRBJ2-3, with 9 nucleotides matching TRBD2. CDR3 length equals 17 residues. Germline V gene lookup returns CDR1 LNHDA and CDR2 SQIVND (reference sequence). V dropped 4 bases and J dropped 4; count of bases not matched to a gene: 12. The CDR3: CASSKAKVAGAADTQYF. DNA of the CDR3: TGTGCCAGTAGTAAGGCTAAGGTAGCGGGGGCCGCAGATACGCAGTATTTT.

The V gene is TRBV19, the J gene TRBJ1-2, with D possibly TRBD1 on 6 matching bases. Germline CDR1 LNHDA, CDR2 SQIVND (reference sequence). The CDR3 runs to 14 residues. V lost 7 bases to trimming and J lost 2 bases, with 14 bases between them. The CDR3 DNA follows: TGTGCCAGTACCGACAGGACAGCCAACTATGGCTACACCTTC. Encoded protein: CASTDRTANYGYTF.

There are a few counts of this clone. This chain uses TRBV3-1 (or the pseudogene TRBV3-2) with TRBJ1-2, with a tentative D call TRBD1 (5 bases). V was trimmed by 3 bases and J by 4 bases, leaving 12 bases between them. The CDR3 sequence is 14 residues long. Germline V gives CDR1 LGHDT, CDR2 YNNKEL (reference sequence). In DNA, the CDR3 is TGTGCCAGCAGCCATCAGGGAGGGATCTATGGCTACACCTTC. Translating gives CASSHQGGIYGYTF.

The sample holds a few counts of this clone. J is TRBJ1-1 and V is TRBV19, with TRBD1 matching 8 bases. Germline V gene data show CDR1 as LNHDA and CDR2 as SQIVND (reference sequence). The CDR3 totals 14 residues. V lost 5 bases, J lost 0 bases, and 2 bases stayed unmatched. CDR3 in amino acids: CASSGGQVNTEAFF. DNA of the CDR3: TGTGCCAGTAGTGGGGGACAGGTGAACACTGAAGCTTTCTTT.

This chain connects TRBV27 to TRBJ1-4, with 10 bases that match TRBD1. CDR3 length: 16 residues. The germline CDR1 and CDR2 sequences are MNHEY and SMNVEV (reference sequence). V lost 2 bases and J lost 8; bases outside the gene matches: 8. CDR3 loop: CASSLRQGAVKEKLFF. DNA of the CDR3: TGTGCCAGCAGTTTACGACAGGGGGCGGTAAAGGAAAAACTGTTTTTT.

This clone was observed a few times. This chain joins TRBV6-5 and TRBJ1-5; D is perhaps TRBD1 (5 bases). V was pared by 6 bases and J by 4 bases, with 16 bases between. This CDR3 has 15 amino acids. Germline lookup yields CDR1 MNHEY and CDR2 SVGAGI. The CDR3 reads CASRSSWGGNQPQHF. DNA of the CDR3: TGTGCCAGCAGATCCTCTTGGGGGGGTAATCAGCCCCAGCATTTT.

The chain couples TRBV5-1 to TRBJ1-5; D gene unclear. Germline V CDR1 and CDR2: SGHRS, YFSETQ. The CDR3 loop spans 14 amino acids. Trimming removed 0 bases at V and 0 bases at J, with 4 bases between. The CDR3 protein is CASSLGSSNQPQHF. CDR3 nucleotides: TGCGCCAGCAGCTTGGGCAGTAGCAATCAGCCCCAGCATTTT. Full variable domain (outside the CDR3, taken from reference TRBV5-1 and TRBJ1-5): KAGVTQTPRYLIKTRGQQVTLSCSPISGHRSVSWYQQTPGQGLQFLFEYFSETQRNKGNFPGRFSGRQFSNSRSEMNVSTLELGDSALYLCASSLGSSNQPQHFGDGTRLSIL.

The chain employs TRBV12-3 or TRBV12-4 and TRBJ1-2; D gene unclear. The CDR3 length is 12 residues. V was shortened by 0 bases and J by 8 bases, with 7 bases between the two germline ends. CDR3 in DNA: TGTGCCAGCAGTTTAGCCTTCGAGGGCTACACCTTC. It codes for CASSLAFEGYTF.

The rearrangement links TRBV7-3 to TRBJ2-2, with a possible D match to TRBD2 (7 bases). Germline V CDR1 and CDR2: SGHTA, FQGTGA. This CDR3 contains 15 residues. Trimming took 2 bases from V and 6 from J, leaving 13 bases between them. CDR3 region: CASSLVPGGAGELFF. DNA of the CDR3: TGTGCCAGCAGCTTAGTTCCGGGGGGCGCCGGGGAGCTGTTTTTT.

J is TRBJ2-7 and V is TRBV19, with a tentative D call TRBD2 (7 bases). V was pared by 6 bases and J by 7 bases, with 31 bases between. From germline, CDR1 is LNHDA and CDR2 SQIVND (reference sequence). The CDR3 is made up of 18 amino acids. CDR3 nucleotide sequence: TGTGCCAGTAGAAACACACGTGGCGACAGGAAAACAGCGGGGGAGCAGTACTTC. Its protein product is CASRNTRGDRKTAGEQYF.

The genes are TRBV12-3 or TRBV12-4 and TRBJ2-2; D call uncertain. Trimming left V 6 bases short and J 3 bases short, with 5 bases between. The CDR3 extends over 12 amino acids. The CDR3 protein is CASSLHTGELFF. CDR3 in DNA: TGTGCCAGCAGCCTCCACACCGGGGAGCTGTTTTTT.

The chain joins TRBV4-1 to TRBJ1-2; no clear D gene. The V end lost 1 base, the J end lost 5 bases, and 8 bases lay between the germline ends. The CDR3 runs 13 residues. Germline V gene sequence: CDR1 MGHRA, CDR2 YSYEKL. Written as DNA, the CDR3 is TGCGCCAGCAGCCAAGCGTCAGTTTATGGCTACACCTTC. It specifies CASSQASVYGYTF.

The gene calls are TRBV9 and TRBJ1-1; the D is unclear. CDR1 and CDR2 from the germline V gene are SGDLS and YYNGEE. V lost 3 bases and J lost 1, with 13 bases in between. The CDR3 length is 15 residues. The CDR3 coding sequence is TGTGCCAGCAGCGGGCTAACTCCGGGGAACACTGAAGCTTTCTTT. Translated, it gives CASSGLTPGNTEAFF.

The chain recombines TRBV6-6 with TRBJ1-5; possible D gene TRBD1, 5 bases. CDR3 size: 14 residues. V was cut by 7 bases and J by 7 bases, with 17 bases left in between. Germline V gene sequence: CDR1 MNHNY, CDR2 SVGAGI (reference sequence). CDR3 coding DNA: TGTGCCAGCACCAGGGATCCCACCTTACAGCCCCAGCATTTT. Protein: CASTRDPTLQPQHF.

The chain has TRBV27 and TRBJ2-7; possible D gene TRBD2, 7 bases. CDR1 and CDR2 from the germline V gene are MNHEY and SMNVEV (reference sequence). V was shortened by 1 base and J by 3 bases, with 25 bases between the two germline ends. The CDR3 has 19 amino acids. The CDR3 here is CASSLFSRGGPPGSYEQYF. The CDR3 DNA follows: TGTGCCAGCAGTTTATTCTCTAGGGGGGGCCCCCCGGGGAGCTACGAGCAGTACTTC.

This clone has just one count. Here the CDR3 DNA reads TGCGCCAGCTTCACGGCACAGGGGGACACTGAAGCTTTCTTT. It encodes CASFTAQGDTEAFF. V usage is TRBV5-1 and J usage is TRBJ1-1; 8 nucleotides match TRBD1. The V gene's germline CDR1 is SGHRS and CDR2 YFSETQ. This CDR3 contains 14 residues. After removal of 7 bases from V and 3 bases from J, the junction contained 8 bases not matched to a gene. The whole variable domain, filled in from reference TRBV5-1 and TRBJ1-1, reads KAGVTQTPRYLIKTRGQQVTLSCSPISGHRSVSWYQQTPGQGLQFLFEYFSETQRNKGNFPGRFSGRQFSNSRSEMNVSTLELGDSALYLCASFTAQGDTEAFFGQGTRLTVV.

The chain has TRBV6-5 and TRBJ2-2; maybe TRBD1 (5 bases). This CDR3 is 15 amino acids long. The germline gives CDR1 MNHEY, CDR2 SVGAGI. V shed 6 bases and J shed 0 bases, with 11 bases lying between them. The CDR3 sequence: CASSYRRSNTGELFF. The CDR3 bases are TGTGCCAGCAGCTACAGGAGATCGAACACCGGGGAGCTGTTTTTT.

This chain links TRBV5-4 with TRBJ1-1; 9 bases are a match to TRBD1. Trimming at V came to 4 bases and at J to 6 bases, leaving 10 bases not matched to a gene. The CDR3 is 15 residues long. CDR1 and CDR2 from the germline V gene are SGHNT and YYREEE (reference sequence). For the CDR3, the DNA is TGTGCCAGCAGCACTCCCGGGACAGGGCACGCTGAAGCTTTCTTT. This codes for CASSTPGTGHAEAFF. Combining the CDR3 with reference TRBV5-4 and TRBJ1-1 gives the whole variable domain ETGVTQSPTHLIKTRGQQVTLRCSSQSGHNTVSWYQQALGQGPQFIFQYYREEENGRGNFPPRFSGLQFPNYSSELNVNALELDDSALYLCASSTPGTGHAEAFFGQGTRLTVV.

The chain recombines TRBV18 with TRBJ1-5; 7 positions match TRBD1. CDR3 length: 14 amino acids. Germline CDR1 KGHSH, CDR2 LQKENI. Trimming at V came to 6 bases and at J to 2 bases, leaving 4 bases not matched to a gene. The CDR3 nucleotides read TGTGCCAGCTCTCAGGGGGATGGCAATCAGCCCCAGCATTTT. Its translation: CASSQGDGNQPQHF.

This clone has more than one count but fewer than ten. This chain connects TRBV6-5 to TRBJ2-2; maybe TRBD2 (6 bases). Germline CDR1 is MNHEY and CDR2 is SVGAGI. V was trimmed by 7 bases and J by 6 bases, leaving 15 bases between them. CDR3 length: 14 residues. CDR3: CASTRYSGSGELFF. The CDR3 DNA reads as TGTGCCAGCACCAGATATAGCGGATCCGGGGAGCTGTTTTTT.

This clone came up a few times. V is TRBV18 and J is TRBJ2-7; 10 bases line up with TRBD1. V trimming: 4 bases; J trimming: 4 bases; junction bases outside the gene matches: 4. The germline CDR1 and CDR2 sequences are KGHSH and LQKENI. CDR3 length: 14 residues. This CDR3 reads CASSLDRGSYEQYV. In DNA form, the CDR3 reads TGTGCCAGCTCACTGGACAGGGGGTCTTACGAGCAGTACGTC.

The rearrangement joins TRBV5-1 to TRBJ1-1; D remains unclear. Germline CDR1 SGHRS, CDR2 YFSETQ. The length of the CDR3 is 15 residues. The V and J ends lost 4 bases and 3 bases respectively, with 16 bases between them. DNA of the CDR3: TGCGCCAGCAGCCTGACCCTTGGGAGGGACACTGAAGCTTTCTTT. Translated: CASSLTLGRDTEAFF.

The chain joins TRBV11-2 to TRBJ1-3; D remains unclear. There are 16 residues in the CDR3. The V end was cut by 1 base, the J end by 1 base, with 11 bases between. Germline V gene data show CDR1 as SGHAT and CDR2 as FQNNGV. The CDR3 DNA reads TGTGCCAGCAGCTTAGTTCCAGGCTTTTCTGGAAACACCATATATTTT. This codes for CASSLVPGFSGNTIYF. The variable domain in full, with the rest retrieved from reference TRBV11-2 and TRBJ1-3, is EAGVAQSPRYKIIEKRQSVAFWCNPISGHATLYWYQQILGQGPKLLIQFQNNGVVDDSQLPKDRFSAERLKGVDSTLKIQPAKLEDSAVYLCASSLVPGFSGNTIYFGEGSWLTVV.